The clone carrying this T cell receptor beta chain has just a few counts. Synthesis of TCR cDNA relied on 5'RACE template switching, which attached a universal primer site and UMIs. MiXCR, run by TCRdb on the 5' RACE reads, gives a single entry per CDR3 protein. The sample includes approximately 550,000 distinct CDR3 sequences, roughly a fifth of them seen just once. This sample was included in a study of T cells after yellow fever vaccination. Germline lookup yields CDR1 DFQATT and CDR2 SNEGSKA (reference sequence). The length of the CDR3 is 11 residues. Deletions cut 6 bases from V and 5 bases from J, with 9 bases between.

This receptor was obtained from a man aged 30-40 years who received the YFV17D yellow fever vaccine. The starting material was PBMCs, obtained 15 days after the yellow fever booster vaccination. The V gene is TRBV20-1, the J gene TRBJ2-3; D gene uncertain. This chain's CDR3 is CSAQALDTQYF. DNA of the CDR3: TGCAGTGCCCAAGCGTTAGATACGCAGTATTTT.